This TCR beta chain was obtained from a study of blood T cell repertoires in COVID-19. About the research overall: Italy, Spain and the United States were the sources of the convalescent and acute COVID-19 samples.

Authors' data handling: Amplification with reference gene primers provided the estimates of nucleated cell counts. The repertoire was sequenced with immunoSEQ multiplex PCR; TCRdb's copy has only in-frame clones and lacks some. V and J calls and clone size follow that table, whereas D and trimming were derived from the DNA. The data hold 150,000 to 250,000 clones, with 75% to 85% observed a single time. Enrollees, about 18 to 95 years old, lived in 25 or so US areas. Input material: PBMCs or T cells enriched from blood (not recorded which). The source is a man between 40 and 49 years old who had recovered from COVID-19.

The CDR3 loop reads CASSVTGTGDNEQFF. CDR3 sequence (DNA): TGTGCCAGCAGCGTGACCGGGACAGGGGACAATGAGCAGTTCTTC. V is TRBV9 and J is TRBJ2-1, with 10 bases that match TRBD1. The V gene's germline CDR1 is SGDLS and CDR2 YYNGEE. Germline trimming cut 2 bases from V and 5 bases from J; bases unmatched to any gene: 4. There are 15 residues in the CDR3.